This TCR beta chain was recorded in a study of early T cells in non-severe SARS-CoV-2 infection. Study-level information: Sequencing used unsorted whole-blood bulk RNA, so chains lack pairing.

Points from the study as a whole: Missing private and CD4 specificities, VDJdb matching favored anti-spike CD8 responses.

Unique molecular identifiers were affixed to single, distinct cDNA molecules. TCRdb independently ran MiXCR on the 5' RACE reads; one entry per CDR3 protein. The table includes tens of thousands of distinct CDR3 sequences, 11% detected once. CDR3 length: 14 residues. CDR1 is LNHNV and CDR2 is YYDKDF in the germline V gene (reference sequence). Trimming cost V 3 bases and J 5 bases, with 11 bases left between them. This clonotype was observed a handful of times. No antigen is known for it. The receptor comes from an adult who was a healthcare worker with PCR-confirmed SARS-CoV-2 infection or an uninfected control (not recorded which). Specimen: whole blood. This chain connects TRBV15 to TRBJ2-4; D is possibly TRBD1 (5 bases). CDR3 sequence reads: CATSSSRVENIQYF. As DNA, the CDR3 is TGTGCCACCAGCAGTTCCAGGGTAGAAAACATTCAGTACTTC.